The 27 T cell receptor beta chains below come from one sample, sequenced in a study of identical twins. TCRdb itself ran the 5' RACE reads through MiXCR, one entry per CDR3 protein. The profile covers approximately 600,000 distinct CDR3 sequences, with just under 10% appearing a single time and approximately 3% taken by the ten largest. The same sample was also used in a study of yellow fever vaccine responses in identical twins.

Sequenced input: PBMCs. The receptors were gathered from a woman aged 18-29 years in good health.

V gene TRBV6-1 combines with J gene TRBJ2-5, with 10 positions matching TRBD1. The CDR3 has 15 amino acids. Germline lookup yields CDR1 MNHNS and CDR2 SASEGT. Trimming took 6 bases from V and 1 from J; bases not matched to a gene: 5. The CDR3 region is CASSPTGGLQETQYF. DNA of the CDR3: TGTGCCAGCAGCCCGACAGGGGGCCTCCAAGAGACCCAGTACTTC.

This CDR3 reads CAISGGAFSYEQYF. The DNA of the CDR3 is TGTGCCATCTCAGGGGGTGCTTTTTCCTACGAGCAGTACTTC. The rearrangement uses TRBV10-3 and TRBJ2-7; 7 bases agree with TRBD1. CDR1 ENHRY and CDR2 SYGVKD come from the germline V gene. This CDR3 contains 14 residues. After removal of 8 bases from V and 1 base from J, the junction contained 8 bases not matched to a gene.

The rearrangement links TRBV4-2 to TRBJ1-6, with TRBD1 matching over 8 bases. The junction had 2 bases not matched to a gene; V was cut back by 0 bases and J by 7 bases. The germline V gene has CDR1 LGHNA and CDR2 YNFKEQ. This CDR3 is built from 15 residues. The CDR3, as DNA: TGTGCCAGCAGCCAAGAGTCAGGGGGCAATTCACCCCTCCACTTT. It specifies CASSQESGGNSPLHF.

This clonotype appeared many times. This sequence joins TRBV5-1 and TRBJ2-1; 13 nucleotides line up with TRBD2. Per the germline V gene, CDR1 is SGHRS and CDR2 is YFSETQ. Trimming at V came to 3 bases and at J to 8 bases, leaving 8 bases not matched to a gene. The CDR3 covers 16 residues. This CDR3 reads CASSSGLAGVVHEQFF. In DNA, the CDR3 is TGCGCCAGCAGCTCTGGACTAGCGGGGGTAGTCCATGAGCAGTTCTTC.

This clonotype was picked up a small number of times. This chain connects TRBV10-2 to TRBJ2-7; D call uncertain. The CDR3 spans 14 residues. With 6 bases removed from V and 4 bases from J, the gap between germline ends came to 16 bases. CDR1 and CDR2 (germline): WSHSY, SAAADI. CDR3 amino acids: CASRRWSAKYEQYF. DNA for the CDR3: TGCGCCAGCAGGCGATGGTCAGCTAAATACGAGCAGTACTTC.

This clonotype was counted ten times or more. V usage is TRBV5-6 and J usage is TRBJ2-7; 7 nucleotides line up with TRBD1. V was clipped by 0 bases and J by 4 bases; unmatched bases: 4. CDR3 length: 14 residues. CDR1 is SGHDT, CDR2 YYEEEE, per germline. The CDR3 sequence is CASSLVGQQYEQYF. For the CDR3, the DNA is TGTGCCAGCAGCTTGGTGGGACAGCAATACGAGCAGTACTTC. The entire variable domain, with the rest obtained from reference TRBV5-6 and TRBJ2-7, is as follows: DAGVTQSPTHLIKTRGQQVTLRCSPKSGHDTVSWYQQALGQGPQFIFQYYEEEERQRGNFPDRFSGHQFPNYSSELNVNALLLGDSALYLCASSLVGQQYEQYFGPGTRLTVT.

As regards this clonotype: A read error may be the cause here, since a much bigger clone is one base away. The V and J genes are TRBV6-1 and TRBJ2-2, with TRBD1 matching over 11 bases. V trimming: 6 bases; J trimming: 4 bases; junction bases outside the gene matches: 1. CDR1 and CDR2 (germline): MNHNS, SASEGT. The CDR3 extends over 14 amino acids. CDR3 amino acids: CASRGTGGTGELFF. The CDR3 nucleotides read TGTGCCAGCAGAGGGACAGGGGGCACCGGGGAGCTGTTTTTT.

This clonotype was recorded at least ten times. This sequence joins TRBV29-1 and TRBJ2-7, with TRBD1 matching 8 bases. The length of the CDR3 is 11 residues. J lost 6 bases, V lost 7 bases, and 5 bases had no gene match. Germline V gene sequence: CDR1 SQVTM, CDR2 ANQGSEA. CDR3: CSAGQGGEQYF. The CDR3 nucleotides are TGCAGCGCCGGACAGGGTGGCGAGCAGTACTTC.

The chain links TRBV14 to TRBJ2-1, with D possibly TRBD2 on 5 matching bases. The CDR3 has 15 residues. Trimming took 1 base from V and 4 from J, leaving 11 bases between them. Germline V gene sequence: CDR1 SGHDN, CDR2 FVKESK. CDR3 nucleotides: TGTGCCAGCAGCCAAGCGAGCGGAAGATACAATGAGCAGTTCTTC. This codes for CASSQASGRYNEQFF. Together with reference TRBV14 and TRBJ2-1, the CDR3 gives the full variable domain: EAGVTQFPSHSVIEKGQTVTLRCDPISGHDNLYWYRRVMGKEIKFLLHFVKESKQDESGMPNNRFLAERTGGTYSTLKVQPAELEDSGVYFCASSQASGRYNEQFFGPGTRLTVL.

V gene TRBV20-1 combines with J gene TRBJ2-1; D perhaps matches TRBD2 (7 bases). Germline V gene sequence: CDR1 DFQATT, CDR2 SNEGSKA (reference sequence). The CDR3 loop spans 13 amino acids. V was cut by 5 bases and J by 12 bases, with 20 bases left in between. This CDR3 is CSAQPPGGRRQFF. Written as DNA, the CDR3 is TGCAGTGCTCAGCCCCCGGGGGGCAGGAGGCAGTTCTTC.

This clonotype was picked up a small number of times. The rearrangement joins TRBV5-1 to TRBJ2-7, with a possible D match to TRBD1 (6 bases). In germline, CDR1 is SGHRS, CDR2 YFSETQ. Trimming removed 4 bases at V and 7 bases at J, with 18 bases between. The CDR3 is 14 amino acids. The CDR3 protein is CASSPGQFPKEQYF. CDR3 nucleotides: TGCGCCAGCAGCCCAGGACAGTTCCCTAAGGAGCAGTACTTC. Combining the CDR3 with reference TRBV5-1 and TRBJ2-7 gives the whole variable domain KAGVTQTPRYLIKTRGQQVTLSCSPISGHRSVSWYQQTPGQGLQFLFEYFSETQRNKGNFPGRFSGRQFSNSRSEMNVSTLELGDSALYLCASSPGQFPKEQYFGPGTRLTVT.

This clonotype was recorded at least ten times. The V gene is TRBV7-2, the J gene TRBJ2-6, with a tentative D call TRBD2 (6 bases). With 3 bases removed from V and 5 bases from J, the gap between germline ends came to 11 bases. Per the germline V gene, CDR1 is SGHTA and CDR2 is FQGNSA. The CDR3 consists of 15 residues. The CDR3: CASSFGGNRANVLTF. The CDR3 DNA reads TGTGCCAGCAGCTTTGGGGGGAATAGGGCCAACGTCCTGACTTTC.

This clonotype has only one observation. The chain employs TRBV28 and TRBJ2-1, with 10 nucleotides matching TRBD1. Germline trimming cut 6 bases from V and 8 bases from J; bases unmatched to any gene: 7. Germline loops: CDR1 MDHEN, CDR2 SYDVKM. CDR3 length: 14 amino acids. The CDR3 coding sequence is TGTGCCAGCAGAGGGACAGGGGCTAGCCATGAGCAGTTCTTC. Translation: CASRGTGASHEQFF.

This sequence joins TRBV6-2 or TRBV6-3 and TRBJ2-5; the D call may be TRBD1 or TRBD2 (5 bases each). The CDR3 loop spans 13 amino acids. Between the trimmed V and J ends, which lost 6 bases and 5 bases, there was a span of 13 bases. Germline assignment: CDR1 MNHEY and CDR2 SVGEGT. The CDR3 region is CASSMGPRETQYF. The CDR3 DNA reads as TGTGCCAGCAGCATGGGACCGCGGGAGACCCAGTACTTC.

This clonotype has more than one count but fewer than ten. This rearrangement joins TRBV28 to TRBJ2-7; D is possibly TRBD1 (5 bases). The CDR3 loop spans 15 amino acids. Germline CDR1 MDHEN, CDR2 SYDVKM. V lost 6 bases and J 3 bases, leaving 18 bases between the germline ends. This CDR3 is CASSYPPGDSYEQYF. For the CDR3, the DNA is TGTGCCAGCAGCTACCCCCCCGGAGACAGCTACGAGCAGTACTTC.

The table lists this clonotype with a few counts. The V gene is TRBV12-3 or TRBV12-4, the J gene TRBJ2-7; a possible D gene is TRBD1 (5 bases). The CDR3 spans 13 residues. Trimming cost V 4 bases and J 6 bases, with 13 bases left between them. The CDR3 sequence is CASSSLQRGEQYF. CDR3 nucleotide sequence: TGTGCCAGCAGTTCTCTCCAAAGGGGCGAGCAGTACTTC.

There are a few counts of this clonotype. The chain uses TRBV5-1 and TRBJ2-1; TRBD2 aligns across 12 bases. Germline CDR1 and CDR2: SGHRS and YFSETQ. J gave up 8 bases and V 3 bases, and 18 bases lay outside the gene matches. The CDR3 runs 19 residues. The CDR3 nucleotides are TGCGCCAGCAGCTCGCTCCTAGCGGGAGGGCCTATAGGGTATTATGAGCAGTTCTTC. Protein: CASSSLLAGGPIGYYEQFF.

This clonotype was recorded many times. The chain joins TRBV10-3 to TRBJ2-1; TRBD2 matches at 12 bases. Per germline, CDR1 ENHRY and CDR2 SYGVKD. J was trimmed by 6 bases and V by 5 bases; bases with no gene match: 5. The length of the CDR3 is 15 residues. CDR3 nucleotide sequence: TGTGCCATCAGTCCTAGCGGGGGGGCCCCCAATGAGCAGTTCTTC. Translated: CAISPSGGAPNEQFF.

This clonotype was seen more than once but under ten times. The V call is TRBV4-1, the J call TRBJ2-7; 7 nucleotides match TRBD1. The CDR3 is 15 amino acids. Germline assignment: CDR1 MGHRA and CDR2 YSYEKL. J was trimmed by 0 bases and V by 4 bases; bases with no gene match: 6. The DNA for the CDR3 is TGCGCCAGCAGCCCGAGCCGGGACAGCTCCTACGAGCAGTACTTC. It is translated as CASSPSRDSSYEQYF.

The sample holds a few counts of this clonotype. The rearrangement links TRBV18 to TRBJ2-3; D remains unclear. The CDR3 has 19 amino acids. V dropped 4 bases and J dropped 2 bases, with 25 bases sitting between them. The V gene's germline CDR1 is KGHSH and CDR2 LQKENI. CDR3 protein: CASSLQIPGGPSPTDTQYF. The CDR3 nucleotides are TGTGCCAGCTCACTACAAATACCCGGCGGCCCAAGCCCCACAGATACGCAGTATTTT.

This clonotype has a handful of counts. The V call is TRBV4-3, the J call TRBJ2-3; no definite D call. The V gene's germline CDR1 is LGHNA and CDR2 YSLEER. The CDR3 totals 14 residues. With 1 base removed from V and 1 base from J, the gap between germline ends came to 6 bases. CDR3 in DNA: TGCGCCAGCAGCCAAGCGGGTCGCACAGATACGCAGTATTTT. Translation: CASSQAGRTDTQYF.

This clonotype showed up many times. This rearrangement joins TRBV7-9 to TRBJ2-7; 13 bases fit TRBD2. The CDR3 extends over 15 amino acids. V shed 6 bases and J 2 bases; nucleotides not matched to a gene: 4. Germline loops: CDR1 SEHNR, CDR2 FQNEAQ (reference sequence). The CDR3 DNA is TGTGCCAGCAGTCGGACTAGCGGGAGTACCTACGAGCAGTACTTC. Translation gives CASSRTSGSTYEQYF. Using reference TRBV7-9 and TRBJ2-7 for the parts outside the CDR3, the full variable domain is DTGVSQNPRHKITKRGQNVTFRCDPISEHNRLYWYRQTLGQGPEFLTYFQNEAQLEKSRLLSDRFSAERPKGSFSTLEIQRTEQGDSAMYLCASSRTSGSTYEQYFGPGTRLTVT.

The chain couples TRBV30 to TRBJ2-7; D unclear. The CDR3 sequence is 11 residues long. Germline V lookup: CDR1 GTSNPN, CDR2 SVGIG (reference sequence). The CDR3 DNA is TGTGTCGCCATAGACTCCTACGAGCAGTACTTC. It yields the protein CVAIDSYEQYF.

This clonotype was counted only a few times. The CDR3 DNA follows: TGCAGCGTTGAAGATCTGGGTAGGGGACCTAACTATGGCTACACCTTC. This sequence encodes CSVEDLGRGPNYGYTF. The chain has TRBV29-1 and TRBJ1-2; the D gene is possibly TRBD1 (5 bases). Germline CDR1 is SQVTM and CDR2 is ANQGSEA. The CDR3 is made up of 16 amino acids. Trimming took off 0 bases at V and 0 bases at J, with 14 bases between the two ends.

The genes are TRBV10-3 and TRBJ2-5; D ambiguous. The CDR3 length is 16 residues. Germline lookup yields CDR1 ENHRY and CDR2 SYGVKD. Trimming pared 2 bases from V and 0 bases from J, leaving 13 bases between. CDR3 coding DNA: TGTGCCATCAGTGAGCCTCGGCAGGCGGACCAAGAGACCCAGTACTTC. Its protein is CAISEPRQADQETQYF.

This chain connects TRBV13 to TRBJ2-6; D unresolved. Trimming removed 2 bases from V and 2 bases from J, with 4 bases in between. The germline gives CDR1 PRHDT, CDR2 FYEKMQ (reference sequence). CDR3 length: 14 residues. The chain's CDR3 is CASSLRTGANVLTF. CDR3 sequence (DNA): TGTGCCAGCAGCTTAAGGACTGGGGCCAACGTCCTGACTTTC. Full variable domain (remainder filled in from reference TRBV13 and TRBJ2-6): AAGVIQSPRHLIKEKRETATLKCYPIPRHDTVYWYQQGPGQDPQFLISFYEKMQSDKGSIPDRFSAQQFSDYHSELNMSSLELGDSALYFCASSLRTGANVLTFGAGSRLTVL.

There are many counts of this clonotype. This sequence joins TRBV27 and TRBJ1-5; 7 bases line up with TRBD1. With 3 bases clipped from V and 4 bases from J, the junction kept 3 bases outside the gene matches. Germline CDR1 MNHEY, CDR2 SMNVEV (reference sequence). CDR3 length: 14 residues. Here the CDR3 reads CASSFLQGNQPQHF. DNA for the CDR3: TGTGCCAGCAGTTTCCTACAGGGGAATCAGCCCCAGCATTTT.